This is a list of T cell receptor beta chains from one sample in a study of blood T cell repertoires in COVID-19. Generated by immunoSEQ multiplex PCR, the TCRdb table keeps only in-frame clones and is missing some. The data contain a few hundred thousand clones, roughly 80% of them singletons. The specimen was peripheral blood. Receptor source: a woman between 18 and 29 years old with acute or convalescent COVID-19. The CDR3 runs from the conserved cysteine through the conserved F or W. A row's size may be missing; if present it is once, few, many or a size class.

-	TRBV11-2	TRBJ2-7	CASSRDRNYEQYF
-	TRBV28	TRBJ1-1	CASSQDRGEAFF
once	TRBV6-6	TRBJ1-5	CASSLQGRVVQPQHF
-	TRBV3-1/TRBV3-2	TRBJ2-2	CASSPSVGGVDTGELFF
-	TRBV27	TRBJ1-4	CASRPYSSNEKLFF
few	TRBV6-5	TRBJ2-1	CASTGGLEHNEQFF
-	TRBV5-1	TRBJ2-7	CASTTLGGAGYEQYF
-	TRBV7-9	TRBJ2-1	CASSLAVILLDEQFF
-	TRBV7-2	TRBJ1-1	CASSVRRDREAFF
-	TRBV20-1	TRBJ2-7	CSAKWLEQYF
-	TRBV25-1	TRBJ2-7	CASSEVLAGHYEQYF
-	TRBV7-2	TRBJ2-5	CASSLRPTLQGEGETQYF
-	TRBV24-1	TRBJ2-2	CATSSSLRPGTLNTGELFF